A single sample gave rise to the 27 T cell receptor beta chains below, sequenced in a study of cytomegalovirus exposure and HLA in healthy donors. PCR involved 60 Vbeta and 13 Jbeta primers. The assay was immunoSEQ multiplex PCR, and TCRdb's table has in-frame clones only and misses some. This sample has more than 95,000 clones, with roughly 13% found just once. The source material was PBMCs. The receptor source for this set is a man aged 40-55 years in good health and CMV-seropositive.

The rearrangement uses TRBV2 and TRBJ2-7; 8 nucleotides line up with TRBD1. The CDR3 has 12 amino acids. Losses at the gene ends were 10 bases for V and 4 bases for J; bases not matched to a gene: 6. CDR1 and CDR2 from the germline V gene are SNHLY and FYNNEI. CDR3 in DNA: TGTGCCATGGGACAGGTTTTATACGAGCAGTACTTC. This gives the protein CAMGQVLYEQYF.

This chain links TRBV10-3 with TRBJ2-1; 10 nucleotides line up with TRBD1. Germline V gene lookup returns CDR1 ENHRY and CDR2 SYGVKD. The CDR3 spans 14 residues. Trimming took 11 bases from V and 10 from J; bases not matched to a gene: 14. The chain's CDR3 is CAAGGTGDHREQFF. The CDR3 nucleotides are TGTGCCGCCGGCGGGACAGGGGATCATAGAGAGCAGTTCTTC.

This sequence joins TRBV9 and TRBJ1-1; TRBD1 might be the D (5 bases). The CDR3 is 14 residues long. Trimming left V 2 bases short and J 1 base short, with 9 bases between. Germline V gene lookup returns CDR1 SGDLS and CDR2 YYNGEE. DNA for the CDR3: TGTGCCAGCAGCGTGACAGAGTCGAACACTGAAGCTTTCTTT. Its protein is CASSVTESNTEAFF.

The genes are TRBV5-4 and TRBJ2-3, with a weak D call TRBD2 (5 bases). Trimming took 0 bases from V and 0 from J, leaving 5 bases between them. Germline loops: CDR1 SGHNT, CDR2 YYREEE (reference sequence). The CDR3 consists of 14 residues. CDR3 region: CASSLGTSTDTQYF. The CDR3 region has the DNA TGTGCCAGCAGCTTGGGGACTAGCACAGATACGCAGTATTTT. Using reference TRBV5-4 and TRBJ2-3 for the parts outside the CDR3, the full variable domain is ETGVTQSPTHLIKTRGQQVTLRCSSQSGHNTVSWYQQALGQGPQFIFQYYREEENGRGNFPPRFSGLQFPNYSSELNVNALELDDSALYLCASSLGTSTDTQYFGPGTRLTVL.

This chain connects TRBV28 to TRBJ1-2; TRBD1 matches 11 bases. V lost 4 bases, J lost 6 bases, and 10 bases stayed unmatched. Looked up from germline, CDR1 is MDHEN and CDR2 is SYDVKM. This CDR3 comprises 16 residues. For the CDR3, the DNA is TGTGCCAGCAGTTCAGGACAGGGGGCTAGGACTCATGGCTACACCTTC. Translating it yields CASSSGQGARTHGYTF.

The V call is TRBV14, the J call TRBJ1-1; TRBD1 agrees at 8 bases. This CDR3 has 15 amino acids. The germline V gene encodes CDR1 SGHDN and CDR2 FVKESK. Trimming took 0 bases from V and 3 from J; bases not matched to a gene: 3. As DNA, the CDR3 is TGTGCCAGCAGCCAAGAGGCAGGGGGCTACACTGAAGCTTTCTTT. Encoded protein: CASSQEAGGYTEAFF. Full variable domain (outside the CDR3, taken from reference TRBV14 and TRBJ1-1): EAGVTQFPSHSVIEKGQTVTLRCDPISGHDNLYWYRRVMGKEIKFLLHFVKESKQDESGMPNNRFLAERTGGTYSTLKVQPAELEDSGVYFCASSQEAGGYTEAFFGQGTRLTVV.

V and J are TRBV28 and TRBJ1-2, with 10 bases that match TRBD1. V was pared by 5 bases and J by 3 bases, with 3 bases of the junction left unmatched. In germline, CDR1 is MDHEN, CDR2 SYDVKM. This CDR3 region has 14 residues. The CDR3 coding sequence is TGTGCCAGCAGTAGACAGGGGGCGGACTATGGCTACACCTTC. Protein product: CASSRQGADYGYTF.

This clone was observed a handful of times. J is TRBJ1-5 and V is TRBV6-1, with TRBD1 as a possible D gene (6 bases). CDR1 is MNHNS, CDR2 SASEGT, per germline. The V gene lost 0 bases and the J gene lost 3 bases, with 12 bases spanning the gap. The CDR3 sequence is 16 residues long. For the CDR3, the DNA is TGTGCCAGCAGTGAAGCGGCAGGGGAGAACAATCAGCCCCAGCATTTT. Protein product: CASSEAAGENNQPQHF.

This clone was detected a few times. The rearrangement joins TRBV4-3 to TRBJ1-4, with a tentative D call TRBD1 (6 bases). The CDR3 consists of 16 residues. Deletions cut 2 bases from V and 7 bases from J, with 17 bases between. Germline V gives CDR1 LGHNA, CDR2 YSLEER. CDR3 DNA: TGCGCCAGCAGCCAAAGGCCACCAGGGGAAACTGAAAAACTGTTTTTT. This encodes CASSQRPPGETEKLFF.

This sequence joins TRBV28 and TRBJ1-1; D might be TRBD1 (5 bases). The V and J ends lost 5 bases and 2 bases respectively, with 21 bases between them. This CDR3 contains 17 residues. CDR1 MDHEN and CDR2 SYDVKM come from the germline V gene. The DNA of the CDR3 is TGTGCCAGCAGTCTACCACAGGTTCGACGCTTTAACACTGAAGCTTTCTTT. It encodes CASSLPQVRRFNTEAFF.

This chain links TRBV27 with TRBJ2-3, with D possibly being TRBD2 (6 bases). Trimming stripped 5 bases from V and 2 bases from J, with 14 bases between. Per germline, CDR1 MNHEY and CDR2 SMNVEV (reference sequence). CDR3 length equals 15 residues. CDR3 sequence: CASSLVRENTDTQYF. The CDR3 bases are TGTGCCAGCAGTCTCGTCCGGGAGAACACAGATACGCAGTATTTT.

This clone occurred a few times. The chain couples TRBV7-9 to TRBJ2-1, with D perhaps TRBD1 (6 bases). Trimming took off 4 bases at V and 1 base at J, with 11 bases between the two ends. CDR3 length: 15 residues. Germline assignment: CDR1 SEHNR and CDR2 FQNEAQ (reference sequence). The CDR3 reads CASSSTGGSYNEQFF. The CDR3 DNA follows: TGTGCCAGCAGCTCGACAGGTGGGTCCTACAATGAGCAGTTCTTC. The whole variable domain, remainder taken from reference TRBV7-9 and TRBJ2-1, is DTGVSQNPRHKITKRGQNVTFRCDPISEHNRLYWYRQTLGQGPEFLTYFQNEAQLEKSRLLSDRFSAERPKGSFSTLEIQRTEQGDSAMYLCASSSTGGSYNEQFFGPGTRLTVL.

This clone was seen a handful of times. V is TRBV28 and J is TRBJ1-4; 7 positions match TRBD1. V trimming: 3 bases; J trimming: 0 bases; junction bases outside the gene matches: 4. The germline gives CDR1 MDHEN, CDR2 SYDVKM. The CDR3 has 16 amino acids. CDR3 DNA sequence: TGTGCCAGCAGTTTTGTTCAGGGGGCAACTAATGAAAAACTGTTTTTT. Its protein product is CASSFVQGATNEKLFF.

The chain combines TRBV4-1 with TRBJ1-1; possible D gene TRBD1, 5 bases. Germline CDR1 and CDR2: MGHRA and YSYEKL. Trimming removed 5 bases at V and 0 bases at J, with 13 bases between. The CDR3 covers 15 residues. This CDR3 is CASSMPQGMNTEAFF. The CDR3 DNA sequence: TGCGCCAGCAGCATGCCCCAGGGAATGAACACTGAAGCTTTCTTT.

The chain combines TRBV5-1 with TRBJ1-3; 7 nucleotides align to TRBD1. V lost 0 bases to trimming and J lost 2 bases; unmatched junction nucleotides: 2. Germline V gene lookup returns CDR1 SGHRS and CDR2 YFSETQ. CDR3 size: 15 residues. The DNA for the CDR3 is TGCGCCAGCAGCTTGGAAGGGACAGCTGGAAACACCATATATTTT. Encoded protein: CASSLEGTAGNTIYF.

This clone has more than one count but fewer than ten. The DNA of the CDR3 is TGTGCCAGCAGCTTGGCCGCCCTGGGGGGGCGGGCTGAAGCTTTCTTT. As protein: CASSLAALGGRAEAFF. This chain uses TRBV5-6 with TRBJ1-1; a possible D gene is TRBD1 (6 bases). This CDR3 region has 16 residues. The germline V gene encodes CDR1 SGHDT and CDR2 YYEEEE. The V and J ends lost 0 bases and 6 bases respectively, with 18 bases between them.

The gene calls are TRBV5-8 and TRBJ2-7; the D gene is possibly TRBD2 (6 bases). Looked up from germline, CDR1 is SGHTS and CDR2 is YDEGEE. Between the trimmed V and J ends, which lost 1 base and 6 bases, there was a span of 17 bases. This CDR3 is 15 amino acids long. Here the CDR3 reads CASSLWLSGDPEQYF. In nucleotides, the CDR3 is TGTGCCAGCAGCTTGTGGTTATCGGGGGATCCCGAGCAGTACTTC.

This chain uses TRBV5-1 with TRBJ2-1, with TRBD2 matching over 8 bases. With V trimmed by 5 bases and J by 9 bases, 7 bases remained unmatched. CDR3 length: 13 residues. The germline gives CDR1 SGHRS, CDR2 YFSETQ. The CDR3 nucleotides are TGCGCCAGCAGTCACCTAGCGGGTGCTGAGCAGTTCTTC. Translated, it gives CASSHLAGAEQFF. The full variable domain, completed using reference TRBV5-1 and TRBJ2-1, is KAGVTQTPRYLIKTRGQQVTLSCSPISGHRSVSWYQQTPGQGLQFLFEYFSETQRNKGNFPGRFSGRQFSNSRSEMNVSTLELGDSALYLCASSHLAGAEQFFGPGTRLTVL.

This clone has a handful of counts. The CDR3 reads CASSLASARDTQYF. The CDR3 DNA sequence: TGTGCCAGCAGCTTGGCTTCCGCCAGAGATACGCAGTATTTT. This chain links TRBV5-6 with TRBJ2-3; D is uncertain. Trimming took off 0 bases at V and 5 bases at J, with 10 bases between the two ends. There are 14 residues in the CDR3. The germline gives CDR1 SGHDT, CDR2 YYEEEE.

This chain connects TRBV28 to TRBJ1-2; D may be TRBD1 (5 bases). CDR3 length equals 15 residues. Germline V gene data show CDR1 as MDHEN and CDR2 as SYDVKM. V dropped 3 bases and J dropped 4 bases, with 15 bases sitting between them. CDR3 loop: CASSLGVGGVYGYTF. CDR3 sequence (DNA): TGTGCCAGCAGTTTGGGGGTCGGGGGAGTCTATGGCTACACCTTC.

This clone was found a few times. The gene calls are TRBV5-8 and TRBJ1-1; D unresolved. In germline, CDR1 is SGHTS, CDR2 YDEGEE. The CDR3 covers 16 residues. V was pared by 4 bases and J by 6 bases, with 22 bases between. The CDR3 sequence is CASSQILTGSTPEAFF. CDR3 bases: TGTGCCAGCAGCCAGATCCTTACGGGGTCGACCCCTGAAGCTTTCTTT. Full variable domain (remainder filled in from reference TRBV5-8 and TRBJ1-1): EAGVTQSPTHLIKTRGQQATLRCSPISGHTSVYWYQQALGLGLQFLLWYDEGEERNRGNFPPRFSGRQFPNYSSELNVNALELEDSALYLCASSQILTGSTPEAFFGQGTRLTVV.

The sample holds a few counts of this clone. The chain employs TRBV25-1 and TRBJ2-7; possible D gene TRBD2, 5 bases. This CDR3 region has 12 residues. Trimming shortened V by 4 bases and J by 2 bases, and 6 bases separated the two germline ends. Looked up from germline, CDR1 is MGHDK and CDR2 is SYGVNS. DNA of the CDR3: TGTGCCAGCAGTGCGGGGACCTACGAGCAGTACTTC. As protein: CASSAGTYEQYF.

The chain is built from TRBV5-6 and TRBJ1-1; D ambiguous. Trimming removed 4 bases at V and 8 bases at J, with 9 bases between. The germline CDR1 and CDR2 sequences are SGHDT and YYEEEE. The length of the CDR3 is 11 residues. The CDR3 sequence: CASSLRGEAFF. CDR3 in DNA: TGTGCCAGCAGCCTGAGAGGGGAAGCTTTCTTT.

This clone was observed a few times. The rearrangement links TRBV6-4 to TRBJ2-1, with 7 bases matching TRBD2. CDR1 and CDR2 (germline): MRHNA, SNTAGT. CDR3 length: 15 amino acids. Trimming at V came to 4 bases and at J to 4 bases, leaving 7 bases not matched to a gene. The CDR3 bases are TGTGCCAGCAGTGCCACTAGCGAACCTTACAATGAGCAGTTCTTC. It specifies CASSATSEPYNEQFF.

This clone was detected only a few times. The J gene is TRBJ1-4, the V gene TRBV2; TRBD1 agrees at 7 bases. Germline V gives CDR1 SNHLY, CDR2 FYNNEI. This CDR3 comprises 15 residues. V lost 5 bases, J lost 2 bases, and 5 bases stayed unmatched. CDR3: CASSPQGLTNEKLFF. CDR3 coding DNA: TGTGCCAGCAGTCCACAGGGGCTCACTAATGAAAAACTGTTTTTT.

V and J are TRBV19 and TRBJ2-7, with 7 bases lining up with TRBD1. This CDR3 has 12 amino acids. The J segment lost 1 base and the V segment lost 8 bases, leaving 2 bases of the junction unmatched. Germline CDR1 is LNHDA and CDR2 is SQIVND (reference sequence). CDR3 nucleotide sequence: TGTGCCAGTCGACAGGGATCCTACGAGCAGTACTTC. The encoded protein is CASRQGSYEQYF. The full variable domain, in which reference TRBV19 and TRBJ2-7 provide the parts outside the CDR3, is DGGITQSPKYLFRKEGQNVTLSCEQNLNHDAMYWYRQDPGQGLRLIYYSQIVNDFQKGDIAEGYSVSREKKESFPLTVTSAQKNPTAFYLCASRQGSYEQYFGPGTRLTVT.

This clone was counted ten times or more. Here the CDR3 reads CASSQDRGSSYEQYF. The CDR3 region has the DNA TGTGCCAGCAGCCAAGATAGGGGCAGCTCCTACGAGCAGTACTTC. This chain joins TRBV4-2 and TRBJ2-7; a possible D gene is TRBD1 (5 bases). Germline loops: CDR1 LGHNA, CDR2 YNFKEQ. The CDR3 has 15 amino acids. V lost 0 bases to trimming and J lost 0 bases, with 9 bases between them.